This T cell receptor (beta chain) is from a study of cytomegalovirus exposure and HLA in healthy donors. Study at large: From donors who were HLA-typed, an early data release held 65 million to 85 million unique TCRs.

Study-level points and caveats: Among the CMV-associated chains, a few were confirmed in vitro as specific for CMV antigens. The classifier was said to identify cytomegalovirus status with high specificity and sensitivity.

J lost 6 bases, V lost 6 bases, and 16 bases had no gene match. The CDR3 length is 16 residues. Per the germline V gene, CDR1 is LNHDA and CDR2 is SQIVND (reference sequence). With respect to this clone: Its cognate antigen is unknown.

Despite likely unrecorded immune exposures, the donors were nominally healthy at the time of sampling. PCR used 60 Vbeta primers and 13 Jbeta primers. Repertoires were generated with immunoSEQ multiplex PCR, while TCRdb's copy carries only in-frame clones and drops some. The sample records about 140,000 clones, more than 75% being singletons. The sample consisted of PBMCs. The V gene is TRBV19, the J gene TRBJ1-1; 7 bases line up with TRBD1. The receptor was isolated from a man in his fifties or sixties in good health and CMV-seronegative. The CDR3 loop is CASSNVGTANYAEAFF. The CDR3 DNA sequence: TGTGCCAGTAGCAACGTGGGGACAGCGAATTACGCTGAAGCTTTCTTT.